This T cell receptor (beta chain) was captured in a study of shared clonotypes between healthy human individuals. Study results and limitations: How much donors shared clonotypes was expected to be affected by sequencing depth.

Method: immunoSEQ multiplex PCR; TCRdb's copy keeps in-frame clones and lacks some. The table shows about 2 million clones, with about 95% occurring only once. This clone is a singleton in its sample. Its target is not known. The CDR3 spans 15 residues. Looked up from germline, CDR1 is MGHRA and CDR2 is YSYEKL. The germline V and J ends were trimmed by 10 bases and 0 bases, with 13 bases remaining between them. The naive CD8 population came from CD45RO-negative cells selected for CCR7, without terminally differentiated effector memory CD45RA+ cells. J is TRBJ1-6 and V is TRBV4-1; weak D call: TRBD1 (5 bases). The TCR sequence derives from a man aged 18 to 30 in good health. The sample was naive CD8+ T cells sorted from blood. The CDR3: CATGLRSSYNSPLHF. CDR3 nucleotides: TGCGCCACGGGGCTCAGGAGCTCCTATAATTCACCCCTCCACTTT.